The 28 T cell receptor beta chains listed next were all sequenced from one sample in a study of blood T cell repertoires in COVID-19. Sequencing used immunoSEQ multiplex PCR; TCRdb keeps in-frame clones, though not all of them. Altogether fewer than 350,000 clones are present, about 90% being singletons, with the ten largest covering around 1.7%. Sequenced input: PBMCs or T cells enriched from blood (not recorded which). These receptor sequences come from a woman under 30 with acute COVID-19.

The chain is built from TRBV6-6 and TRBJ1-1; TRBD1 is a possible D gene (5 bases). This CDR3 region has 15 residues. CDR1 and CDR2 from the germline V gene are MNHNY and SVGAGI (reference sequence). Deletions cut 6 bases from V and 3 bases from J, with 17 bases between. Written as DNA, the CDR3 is TGTGCCAGCAGACTGGACAACACCGGACACACTGAAGCTTTCTTT. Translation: CASRLDNTGHTEAFF.

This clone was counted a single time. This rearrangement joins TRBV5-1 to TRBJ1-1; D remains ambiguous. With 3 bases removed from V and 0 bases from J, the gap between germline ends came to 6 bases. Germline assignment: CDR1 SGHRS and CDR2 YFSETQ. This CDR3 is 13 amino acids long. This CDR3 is CASSWALNTEAFF. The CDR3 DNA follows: TGCGCCAGCAGCTGGGCGCTGAACACTGAAGCTTTCTTT.

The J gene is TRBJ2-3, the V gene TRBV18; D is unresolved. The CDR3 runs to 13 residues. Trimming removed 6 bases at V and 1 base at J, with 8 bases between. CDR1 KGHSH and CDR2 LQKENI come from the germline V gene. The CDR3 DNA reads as TGTGCCAGCTCGCGAAGAGGCACAGATACGCAGTATTTT. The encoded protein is CASSRRGTDTQYF.

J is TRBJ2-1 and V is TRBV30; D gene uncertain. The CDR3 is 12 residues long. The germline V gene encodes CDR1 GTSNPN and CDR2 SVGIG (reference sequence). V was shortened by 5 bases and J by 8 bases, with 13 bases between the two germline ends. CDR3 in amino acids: CAWEDGRDEQFF. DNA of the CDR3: TGTGCCTGGGAAGATGGCCGGGATGAGCAGTTCTTC.

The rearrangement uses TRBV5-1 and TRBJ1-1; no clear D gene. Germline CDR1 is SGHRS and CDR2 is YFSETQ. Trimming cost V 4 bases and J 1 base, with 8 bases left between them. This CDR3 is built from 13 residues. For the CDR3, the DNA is TGCGCCAGCAGCCAGGAGGGGAACACTGAAGCTTTCTTT. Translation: CASSQEGNTEAFF.

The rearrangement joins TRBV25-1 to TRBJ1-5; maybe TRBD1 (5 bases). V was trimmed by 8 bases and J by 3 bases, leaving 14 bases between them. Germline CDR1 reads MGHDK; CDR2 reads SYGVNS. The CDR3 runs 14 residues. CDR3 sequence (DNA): TGTGCCAGCGGGGGTGGGACTACCAATCAGCCCCAGCATTTT. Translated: CASGGGTTNQPQHF. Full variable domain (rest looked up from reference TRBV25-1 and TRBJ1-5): EADIYQTPRYLVIGTGKKITLECSQTMGHDKMYWYQQDPGMELHLIHYSYGVNSTEKGDLSSESTVSRIRTEHFPLTLESARPSHTSQYLCASGGGTTNQPQHFGDGTRLSIL.

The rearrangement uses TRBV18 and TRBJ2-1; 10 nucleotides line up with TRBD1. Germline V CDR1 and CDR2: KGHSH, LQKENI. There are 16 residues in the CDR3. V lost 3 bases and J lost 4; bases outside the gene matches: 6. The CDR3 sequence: CASSPRQGAFYNEQFF. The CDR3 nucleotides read TGTGCCAGCTCACCTCGACAGGGGGCGTTTTACAATGAGCAGTTCTTC.

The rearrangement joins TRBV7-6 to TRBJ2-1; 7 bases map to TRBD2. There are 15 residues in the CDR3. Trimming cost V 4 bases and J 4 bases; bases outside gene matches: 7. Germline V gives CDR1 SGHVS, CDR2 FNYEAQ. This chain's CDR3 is CASSSPGREYNEQFF. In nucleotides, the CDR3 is TGTGCCAGCAGCTCCCCGGGGAGGGAATACAATGAGCAGTTCTTC.

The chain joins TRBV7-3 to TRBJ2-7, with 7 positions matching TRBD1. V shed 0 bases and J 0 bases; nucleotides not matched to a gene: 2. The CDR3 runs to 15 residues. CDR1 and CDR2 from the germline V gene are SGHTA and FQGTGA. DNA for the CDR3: TGTGCCAGCAGCTTAACGGGGACAGACTCCTACGAGCAGTACTTC. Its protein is CASSLTGTDSYEQYF.

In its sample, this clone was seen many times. This chain's CDR3 is CASSLEGRGALNTGELFF. In DNA, the CDR3 is TGTGCCAGCAGCTTGGAAGGTCGGGGGGCATTAAACACCGGGGAGCTGTTTTTT. J is TRBJ2-2 and V is TRBV5-4; perhaps TRBD2 as D (7 bases). Germline values: CDR1 SGHNT, CDR2 YYREEE (reference sequence). The CDR3 length is 18 residues. V was shortened by 0 bases and J by 2 bases, with 17 bases between the two germline ends.

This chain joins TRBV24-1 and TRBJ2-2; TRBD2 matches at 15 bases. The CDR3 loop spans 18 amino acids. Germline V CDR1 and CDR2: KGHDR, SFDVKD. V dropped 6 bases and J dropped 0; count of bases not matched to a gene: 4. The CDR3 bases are TGTGCCACCAGTACGGGACTAGCGGGAGGATCGAACACCGGGGAGCTGTTTTTT. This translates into CATSTGLAGGSNTGELFF.

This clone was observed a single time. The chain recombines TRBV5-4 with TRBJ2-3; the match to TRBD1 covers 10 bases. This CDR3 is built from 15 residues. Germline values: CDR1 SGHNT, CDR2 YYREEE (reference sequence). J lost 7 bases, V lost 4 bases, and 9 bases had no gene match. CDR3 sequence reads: CASSDRDRGDYTQYF. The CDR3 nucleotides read TGTGCCAGCAGCGATAGGGACAGGGGAGATTATACGCAGTATTTT.

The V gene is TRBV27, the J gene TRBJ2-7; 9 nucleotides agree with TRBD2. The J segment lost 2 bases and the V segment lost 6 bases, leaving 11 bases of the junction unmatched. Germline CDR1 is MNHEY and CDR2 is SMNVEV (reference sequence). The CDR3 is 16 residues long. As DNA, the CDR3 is TGTGCCAGCAGACCTGGACGGCGGGAGGGCCCCTACGAGCAGTACTTC. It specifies CASRPGRREGPYEQYF.

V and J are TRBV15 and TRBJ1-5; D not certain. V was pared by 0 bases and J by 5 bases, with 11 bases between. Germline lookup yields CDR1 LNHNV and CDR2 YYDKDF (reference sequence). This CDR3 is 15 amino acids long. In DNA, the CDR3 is TGTGCCACCAGCAGAGATCGAGGGATGCATCAGCCCCAGCATTTT. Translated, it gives CATSRDRGMHQPQHF.

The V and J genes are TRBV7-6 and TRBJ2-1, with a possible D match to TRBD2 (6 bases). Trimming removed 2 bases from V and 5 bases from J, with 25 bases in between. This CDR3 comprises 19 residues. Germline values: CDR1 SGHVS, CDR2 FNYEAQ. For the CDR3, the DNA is TGTGCCAGCAGCTTATTAATCTCAGGAGGGCCCGACCTACACAATGAGCAGTTCTTC. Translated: CASSLLISGGPDLHNEQFF.

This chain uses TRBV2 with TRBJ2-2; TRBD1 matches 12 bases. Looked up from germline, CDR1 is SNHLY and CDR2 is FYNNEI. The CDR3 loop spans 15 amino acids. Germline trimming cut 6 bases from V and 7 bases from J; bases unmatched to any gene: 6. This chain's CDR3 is CASRGQGARLGELFF. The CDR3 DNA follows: TGTGCCAGCAGGGGACAGGGGGCGCGGCTCGGGGAGCTGTTTTTT.

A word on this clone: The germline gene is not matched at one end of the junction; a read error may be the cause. In DNA, the CDR3 is TGTGCCAGCAAAACAGGACGCCATGGGCCACTGTTC. Translated: CASKTGRHGPLF. This sequence joins TRBV27 and TRBJ1-2; perhaps TRBD1 as D (5 bases). Germline loops: CDR1 MNHEY, CDR2 SMNVEV (reference sequence). The CDR3 loop spans 12 amino acids.

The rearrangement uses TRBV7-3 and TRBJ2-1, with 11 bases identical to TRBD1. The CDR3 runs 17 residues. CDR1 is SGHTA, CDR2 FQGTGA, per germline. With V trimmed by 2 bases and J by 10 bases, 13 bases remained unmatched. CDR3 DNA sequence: TGTGCCAGCAGCTTATCCGGGACAGGGGGTTTTGGGACCGAGCAGTTCTTC. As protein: CASSLSGTGGFGTEQFF.

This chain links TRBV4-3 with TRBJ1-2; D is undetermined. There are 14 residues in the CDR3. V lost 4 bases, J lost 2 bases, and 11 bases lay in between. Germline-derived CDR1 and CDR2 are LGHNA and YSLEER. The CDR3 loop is CASSPFVANYGYTF. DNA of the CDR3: TGCGCCAGCAGCCCATTTGTCGCGAACTATGGCTACACCTTC.

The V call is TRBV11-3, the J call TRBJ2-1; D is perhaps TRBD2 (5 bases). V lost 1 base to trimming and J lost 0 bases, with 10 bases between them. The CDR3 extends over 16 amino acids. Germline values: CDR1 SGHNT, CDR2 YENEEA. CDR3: CASSLGQGSSYNEQFF. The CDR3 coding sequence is TGTGCCAGCAGCTTAGGACAAGGGAGCTCCTACAATGAGCAGTTCTTC.

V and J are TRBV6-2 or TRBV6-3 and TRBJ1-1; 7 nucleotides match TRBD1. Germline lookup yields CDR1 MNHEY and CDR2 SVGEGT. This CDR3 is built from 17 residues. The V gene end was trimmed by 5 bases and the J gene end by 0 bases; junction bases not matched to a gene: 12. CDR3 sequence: CASSQSPRDRLNTEAFF. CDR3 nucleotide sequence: TGTGCCAGCAGTCAATCACCCCGGGACAGACTGAACACTGAAGCTTTCTTT.

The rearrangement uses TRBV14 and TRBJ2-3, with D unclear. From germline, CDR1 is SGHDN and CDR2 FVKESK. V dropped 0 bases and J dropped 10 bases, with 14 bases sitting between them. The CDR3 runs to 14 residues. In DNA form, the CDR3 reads TGTGCCAGCAGCCAAGATCGTGATTTTGGAGCGCAGTATTTT. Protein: CASSQDRDFGAQYF.

This CDR3 reads CAWKGLAAPNEQFF. In DNA form, the CDR3 reads TGTGCCTGGAAAGGACTAGCGGCTCCAAATGAGCAGTTCTTC. The chain combines TRBV30 with TRBJ2-1, with 10 nucleotides matching TRBD2. Germline values: CDR1 GTSNPN, CDR2 SVGIG (reference sequence). Trimming cost V 4 bases and J 7 bases; bases outside gene matches: 7. The CDR3 runs to 14 residues. The variable domain in full, with the rest retrieved from reference TRBV30 and TRBJ2-1, is SQTIHQWPATLVQPVGSPLSLECTVEGTSNPNLYWYRQAAGRGLQLLFYSVGIGQISSEVPQNLSASRPQDRQFILSSKKLLLSDSGFYLCAWKGLAAPNEQFFGPGTRLTVL.

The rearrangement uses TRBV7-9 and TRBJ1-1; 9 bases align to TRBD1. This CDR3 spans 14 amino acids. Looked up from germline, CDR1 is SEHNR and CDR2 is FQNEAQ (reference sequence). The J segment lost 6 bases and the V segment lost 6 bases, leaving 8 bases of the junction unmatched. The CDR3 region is CASRSGTGLSEAFF. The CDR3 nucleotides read TGTGCCAGCAGATCCGGGACAGGGTTATCTGAAGCTTTCTTT.

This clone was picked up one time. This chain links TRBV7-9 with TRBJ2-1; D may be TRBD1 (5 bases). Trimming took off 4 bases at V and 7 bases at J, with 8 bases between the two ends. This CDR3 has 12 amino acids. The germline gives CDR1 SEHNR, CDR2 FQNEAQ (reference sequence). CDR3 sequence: CASSSRQNEQFF. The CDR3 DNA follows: TGTGCCAGCAGCTCCCGACAGAATGAGCAGTTCTTC.

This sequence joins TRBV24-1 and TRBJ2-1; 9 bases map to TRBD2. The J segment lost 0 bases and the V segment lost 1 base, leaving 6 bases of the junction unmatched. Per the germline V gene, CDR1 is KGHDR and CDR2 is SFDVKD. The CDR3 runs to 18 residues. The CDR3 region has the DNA TGTGCCACCAGTGATTTTTCGGCGGGAGGGCCCTCCTACAATGAGCAGTTCTTC. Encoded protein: CATSDFSAGGPSYNEQFF.

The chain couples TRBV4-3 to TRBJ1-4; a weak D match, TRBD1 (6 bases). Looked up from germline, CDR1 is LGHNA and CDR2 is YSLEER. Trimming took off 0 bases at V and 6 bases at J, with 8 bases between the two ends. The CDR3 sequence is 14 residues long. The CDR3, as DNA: TGCGCCAGCAGCCAAGATGAGGGGGATGAAAAACTGTTTTTT. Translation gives CASSQDEGDEKLFF.

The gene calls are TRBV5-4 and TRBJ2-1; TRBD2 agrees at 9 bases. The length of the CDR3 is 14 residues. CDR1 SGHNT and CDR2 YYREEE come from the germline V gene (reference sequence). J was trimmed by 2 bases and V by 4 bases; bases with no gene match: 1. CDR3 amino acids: CASSASGTYNEQFF. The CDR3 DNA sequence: TGTGCCAGCAGCGCTAGCGGGACCTACAATGAGCAGTTCTTC.